Listed below are T cell receptor beta chains from one sample, sequenced in a study of blood T cell repertoires in COVID-19. Generated by immunoSEQ multiplex PCR, the TCRdb table keeps only in-frame clones and is missing some. The table has around 620,000 clones, about 90% seen once. The sample was peripheral blood. The receptors shown here come from a woman aged 18-29 years with acute or convalescent COVID-19. Each CDR3 is given with its conserved first and last residue. The D gene is left open where the match is weak. For some rows the clone size is stated as once, few or many, or as a class when expanded; others skip it.

clone_size d_call j_call v_call cdr3_aa cdr3_nt
once TRBD2 TRBJ2-5 TRBV28 CASSLSGLARQETQYF TGTGCCAGCAGTTTATCAGGACTAGCGCGACAAGAGACCCAGTACTTC
- - TRBJ2-7 TRBV6-5 CASTPGTAREGQYF TGTGCCAGCACCCCGGGGACAGCCCGGGAGGGGCAGTACTTC
- - TRBJ2-7 TRBV7-9 CASSLGPAGAQYF TGTGCCAGCAGCTTGGGCCCCGCAGGGGCGCAGTACTTC
- - TRBJ2-7 TRBV11-2 CASSLEGLGREQYF TGTGCCAGCAGCTTAGAGGGCTTGGGCAGGGAGCAGTACTTC
- TRBD2 TRBJ2-7 TRBV3-1/TRBV3-2 CASSQASGGASYEQYF TGTGCCAGCAGCCAAGCGAGCGGGGGGGCCTCCTACGAGCAGTACTTC
once - TRBJ1-1 TRBV6-1 CASSEMIGKAFF TGTGCCAGCAGTGAAATGATCGGGAAAGCTTTCTTT
- TRBD1 TRBJ1-1 TRBV9 CASSVTGATEAFF TGTGCCAGCAGCGTAACAGGGGCCACTGAAGCTTTCTTT
- - TRBJ2-1 TRBV6-5 CASSYWRRQSGYEQFF TGTGCCAGCAGTTACTGGCGGAGGCAGTCGGGGTATGAGCAGTTCTTC
- - TRBJ2-7 TRBV5-6 CASSLSGIRYEQYF TGTGCCAGCAGCTTATCAGGGATACGATACGAGCAGTACTTC
- - TRBJ1-5 TRBV12-2 CASRSGQGIYSNQPQHF TGTGCAAGTCGCTCAGGACAGGGGATCTATAGCAATCAGCCCCAGCATTTT
- - TRBJ1-5 TRBV19 CASSMVLQGEGGPHF TGTGCCAGTAGTATGGTGTTGCAGGGTGAGGGGGGGCCGCATTTT
- - TRBJ1-5 TRBV24-1 CATSDYGQSQHF TGTGCCACCAGTGATTATGGACAGTCCCAGCATTTT
- TRBD1 TRBJ1-1 TRBV5-1 CASSFNGQGAFGEAFF TGCGCCAGCAGCTTCAACGGACAGGGGGCCTTCGGTGAAGCTTTCTTT
- TRBD1 TRBJ1-1 TRBV4-3 CASSQYRGGAGAFF TGCGCCAGCAGCCAGTACAGGGGGGGGGCTGGGGCTTTCTTT
few - TRBJ1-5 TRBV4-1 CASSPRGDQPQHF TGCGCCAGCAGCCCAAGGGGCGATCAGCCCCAGCATTTT
- TRBD1 TRBJ2-2 TRBV24-1 CATSDADRGLPGELFF TGTGCCACCAGTGATGCCGACAGGGGGCTTCCCGGGGAGCTGTTTTTT
- - TRBJ1-5 TRBV3-1/TRBV3-2 CASSQAGFSNQPQHF TGTGCCAGCAGCCAAGCCGGGTTTAGCAATCAGCCCCAGCATTTT
- - TRBJ1-3 TRBV9 CASSLGGNTIYF TGTGCCAGCAGCCTCGGTGGAAACACCATATATTTT
- - TRBJ1-2 TRBV15 CATSSQTRKPYGYTF TGTGCCACCAGCTCTCAGACACGCAAACCCTATGGCTACACCTTC
- - TRBJ1-4 TRBV7-2 CASSSQQARNEKLFF TGTGCCAGCAGTTCTCAACAGGCTAGGAATGAAAAACTGTTTTTT
few - TRBJ1-1 TRBV20-1 CSATQEFEAFF TGCAGTGCGACACAGGAGTTTGAAGCTTTCTTT
- - TRBJ1-5 TRBV10-1 CPRKAGYSNQPQHF TGTCCCAGGAAGGCGGGATATAGCAATCAGCCCCAGCATTTT
- - TRBJ2-7 TRBV18 CASSLEQGSYEQYF TGTGCCAGCTCACTAGAGCAGGGGTCCTACGAGCAGTACTTC
- - TRBJ2-5 TRBV6-5 CASSYPRFETQYF TGTGCCAGCAGTTACCCCAGGTTTGAGACCCAGTACTTC
- TRBD1 TRBJ2-3 TRBV29-1 CSVEWGTGEGADTQYF TGCAGCGTTGAATGGGGGACAGGGGAAGGGGCAGATACGCAGTATTTT
- TRBD1 TRBJ1-5 TRBV4-3 CASSLGTGGNQPQHF TGCGCCAGCAGCCTTGGGACAGGGGGCAATCAGCCCCAGCATTTT
once TRBD1 TRBJ1-2 TRBV7-6 CASSNLQGARGYTF TGTGCCAGCAGCAACCTACAGGGGGCGAGAGGCTACACCTTC
- - TRBJ1-2 TRBV24-1 CATSSRGRGYTF TGTGCCACCAGTAGCAGGGGACGGGGCTACACCTTC
once - TRBJ1-1 TRBV6-6 CASSYYRGDTEAFF TGTGCCAGCAGTTACTACCGGGGAGACACTGAAGCTTTCTTT
- - TRBJ1-5 TRBV28 CASSSTSGGGNQPQHF TGTGCCAGCAGTTCTACCTCGGGGGGAGGCAATCAGCCCCAGCATTTT
- - TRBJ1-2 TRBV6-6 CASRGGQTYGYTF TGTGCCAGTCGGGGGGGACAAACCTATGGCTACACCTTC
- - TRBJ2-5 TRBV30 CAWSGSWAGRRTQYF TGTGCCTGGAGTGGCTCTTGGGCAGGTCGGCGGACCCAGTACTTC
- - TRBJ2-5 TRBV19 CASSIRDYQETQYF TGTGCCAGTAGTATCAGGGACTACCAAGAGACCCAGTACTTC
once - TRBJ1-6 TRBV27 CASSTGNSPLHF TGTGCCAGCAGTACAGGGAATTCACCCCTCCACTTT
- - TRBJ1-5 TRBV19 CASSLQGPGGPQHF TGTGCCAGTAGTTTACAGGGTCCGGGAGGGCCCCAGCATTTT
- TRBD1 TRBJ2-2 TRBV6-5 CASTQGGHTGELFF TGTGCCAGCACGCAAGGGGGCCACACCGGGGAGCTGTTTTTT
- - TRBJ1-2 TRBV5-5 CASRPLDSYFYGYTF TGTGCCAGCAGACCCCTGGACAGCTACTTTTATGGCTACACCTTC
- - TRBJ1-1 TRBV7-2 CASSLLRSFVDKAFF TGTGCCAGCAGCTTATTGCGGAGCTTCGTCGATAAAGCTTTCTTT
- TRBD1 TRBJ1-6 TRBV5-1 CASSLLRGGPGQGGSPLHF TGCGCCAGCAGCTTGTTGAGAGGCGGGCCGGGACAGGGAGGTTCACCCCTCCACTTT
- - TRBJ1-5 TRBV5-1 CASSLEGSPGQPQHF TGCGCCAGCAGCTTGGAAGGCAGCCCGGGGCAGCCCCAGCATTTT
- - TRBJ1-1 TRBV5-1 CASSADTGNTEAFF TGCGCCAGCAGCGCCGACACAGGGAACACTGAAGCTTTCTTT
- TRBD2 TRBJ2-7 TRBV4-1 CASSQDSGLAGGEQYF TGCGCCAGCAGCCAAGATTCCGGTCTAGCGGGGGGGGAGCAGTACTTC
- - TRBJ1-6 TRBV4-2 CASSQDLDSYSPLHF TGTGCCAGCAGCCAAGATCTGGACAGCTATTCACCCCTCCACTTT
- - TRBJ2-1 TRBV12-5 CASGVPDGIYNEQFF TGTGCTAGTGGTGTGCCCGACGGGATCTACAATGAGCAGTTCTTC
once TRBD1 TRBJ1-2 TRBV4-3 CASSQDRGRGARYGYTF TGCGCCAGCAGCCAAGATAGGGGGCGGGGGGCGCGGTATGGCTACACCTTC
- - TRBJ1-6 TRBV5-6 CASSLGRGGTFNSPLHF TGTGCCAGCAGCTTGGGCCGGGGGGGGACATTTAATTCACCCCTCCACTTT
- TRBD2 TRBJ2-1 TRBV6-2/TRBV6-3 CASSYSAGGPNEQFF TGTGCCAGCAGTTACTCGGCGGGGGGGCCCAATGAGCAGTTCTTC
once - TRBJ1-2 TRBV4-2 CASSQESRGSYGYTF TGTGCCAGCAGCCAAGAATCAAGGGGTTCCTATGGCTACACCTTC
- TRBD2 TRBJ2-3 TRBV7-9 CASSAWDKGGGTDTQYF TGTGCCAGCAGCGCTTGGGATAAAGGCGGGGGGACAGATACGCAGTATTTT
- - TRBJ1-2 TRBV7-6 CASSLGGKEDYGYTF TGTGCCAGCAGCTTAGGAGGGAAGGAAGACTATGGCTACACCTTC
- TRBD1 TRBJ1-2 TRBV13 CASRTTGGAYRSSGGYTF TGTGCCAGCAGAACCACAGGGGGCGCTTACAGGTCTTCAGGGGGCTACACCTTC
- - TRBJ1-5 TRBV19 CASSISGVQPQHF TGTGCCAGTAGTATTTCAGGGGTCCAGCCCCAGCATTTT
- - TRBJ2-1 TRBV5-1 CASSIRESWDEQFF TGCGCCAGCAGCATCCGGGAATCCTGGGATGAGCAGTTCTTC